Described below is a single T cell receptor (beta chain) sequence and its context. Its target is unknown. Trimming removed 1 base from V and 1 base from J, with 12 bases in between. The CDR3 has 16 residues. The germline V gene has CDR1 SGHAT and CDR2 FQDESV (reference sequence). The sample is drawn from a study of shared clonotypes between healthy human individuals. Broader study findings: Estimated richness was generally greater in naive than memory subsets.

Profiled with immunoSEQ multiplex PCR; TCRdb holds only in-frame clones, not every one. The sample has approximately 2.4 million clones; 95% are singletons. The rearrangement links TRBV11-1 to TRBJ2-3, with D possibly being TRBD1 or TRBD2 (5 bases each). The TCR was taken from a man younger than 35 in good health. The sample consisted of naive CD4+ T cells sorted from blood. Subset specified: CD45RA+ positively selected. CDR3 DNA: TGTGCCAGCAGCTTAGTTCGTGGGGGACGCACAGATACGCAGTATTTT. It codes for CASSLVRGGRTDTQYF.